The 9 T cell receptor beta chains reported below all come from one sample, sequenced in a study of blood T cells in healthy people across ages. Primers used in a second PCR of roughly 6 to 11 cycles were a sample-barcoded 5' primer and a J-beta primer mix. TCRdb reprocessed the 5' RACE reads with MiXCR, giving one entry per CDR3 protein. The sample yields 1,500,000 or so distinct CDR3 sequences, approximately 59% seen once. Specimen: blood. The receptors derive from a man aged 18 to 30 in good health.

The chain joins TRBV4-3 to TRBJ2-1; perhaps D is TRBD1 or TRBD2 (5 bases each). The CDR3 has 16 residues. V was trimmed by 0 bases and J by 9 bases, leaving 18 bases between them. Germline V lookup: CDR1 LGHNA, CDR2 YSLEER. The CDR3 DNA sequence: TGCGCCAGCAGCCAAGAATCGGGGAACAGGTGGAGTGAGCAGTTCTTC. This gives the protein CASSQESGNRWSEQFF.

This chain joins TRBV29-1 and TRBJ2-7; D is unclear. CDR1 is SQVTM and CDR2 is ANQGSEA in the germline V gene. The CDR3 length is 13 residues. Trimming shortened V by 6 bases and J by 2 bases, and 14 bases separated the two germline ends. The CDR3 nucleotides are TGCAGCGTCGCTCACGCTACCGCCTACGAGCAGTACTTC. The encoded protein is CSVAHATAYEQYF.

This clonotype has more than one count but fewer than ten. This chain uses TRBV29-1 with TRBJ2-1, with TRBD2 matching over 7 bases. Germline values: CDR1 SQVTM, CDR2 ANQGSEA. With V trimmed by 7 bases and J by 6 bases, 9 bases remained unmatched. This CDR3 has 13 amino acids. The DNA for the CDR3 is TGCAGCGCCATCAGAGCGGGAATCAATGAGCAGTTCTTC. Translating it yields CSAIRAGINEQFF.

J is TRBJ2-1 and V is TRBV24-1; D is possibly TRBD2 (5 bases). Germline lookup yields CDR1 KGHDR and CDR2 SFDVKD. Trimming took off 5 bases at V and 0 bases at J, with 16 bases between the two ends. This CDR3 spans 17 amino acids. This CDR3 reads CATSGRVRGSSYNEQFF. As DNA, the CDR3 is TGTGCCACCAGTGGCAGAGTCAGAGGGAGCTCCTACAATGAGCAGTTCTTC.

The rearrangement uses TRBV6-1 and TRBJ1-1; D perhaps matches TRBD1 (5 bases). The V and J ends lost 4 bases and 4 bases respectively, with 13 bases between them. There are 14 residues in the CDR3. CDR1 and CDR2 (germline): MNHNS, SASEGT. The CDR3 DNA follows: TGTGCCAGCAGTGTCTTAGGGGTGACCACTGAAGCTTTCTTT. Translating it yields CASSVLGVTTEAFF.

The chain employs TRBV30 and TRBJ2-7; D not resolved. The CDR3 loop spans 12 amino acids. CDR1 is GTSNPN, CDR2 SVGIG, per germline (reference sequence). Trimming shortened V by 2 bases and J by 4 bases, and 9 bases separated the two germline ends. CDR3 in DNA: TGTGCCTGGAGTTCGGTTGCGTACGAGCAGTACTTC. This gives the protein CAWSSVAYEQYF. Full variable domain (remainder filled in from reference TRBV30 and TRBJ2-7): SQTIHQWPATLVQPVGSPLSLECTVEGTSNPNLYWYRQAAGRGLQLLFYSVGIGQISSEVPQNLSASRPQDRQFILSSKKLLLSDSGFYLCAWSSVAYEQYFGPGTRLTVT.

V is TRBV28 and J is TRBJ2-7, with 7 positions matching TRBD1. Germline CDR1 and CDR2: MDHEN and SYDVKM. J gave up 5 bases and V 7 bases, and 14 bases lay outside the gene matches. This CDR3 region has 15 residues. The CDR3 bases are TGTGCCAGCACCGCCCTGAGACAGGGTACCAACGAGCAGTACTTC. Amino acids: CASTALRQGTNEQYF.

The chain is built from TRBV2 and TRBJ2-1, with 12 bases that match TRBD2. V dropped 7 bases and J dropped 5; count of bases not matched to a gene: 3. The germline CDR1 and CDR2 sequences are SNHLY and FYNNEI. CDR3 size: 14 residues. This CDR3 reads CASTWTSGDNEQFF. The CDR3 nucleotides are TGTGCCAGCACGTGGACTAGCGGGGACAATGAGCAGTTCTTC. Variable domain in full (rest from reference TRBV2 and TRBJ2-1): EPEVTQTPSHQVTQMGQEVILRCVPISNHLYFYWYRQILGQKVEFLVSFYNNEISEKSEIFDDQFSVERPDGSNFTLKIRSTKLEDSAMYFCASTWTSGDNEQFFGPGTRLTVL.

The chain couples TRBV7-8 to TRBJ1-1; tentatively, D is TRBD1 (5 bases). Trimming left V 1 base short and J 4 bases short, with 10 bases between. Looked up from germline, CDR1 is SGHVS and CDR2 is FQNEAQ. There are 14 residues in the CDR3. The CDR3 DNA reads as TGTGCCAGCAGCTTAGAGCCAGGGAGCACTGAAGCTTTCTTT. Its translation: CASSLEPGSTEAFF.